The sample holds a few counts of the clone carrying this T cell receptor (beta chain). Its antigen is still unknown. These data are taken from a study of blood T cells in healthy people across ages. Then a second PCR, running about 6 to 11 cycles, was carried out with a sample-barcoded 5' primer and a J-beta primer mix. Every sample gave at least 2.5 million paired-end reads containing CDR3. TCRdb independently ran MiXCR on the 5' RACE reads; one entry per CDR3 protein. The sample lists fewer than 900,000 distinct CDR3 sequences; 45% to 50% were seen once. Study-level results: Naive and antigen-experienced cells were not separated, limiting conclusive comparison.

Germline-derived CDR1 and CDR2 are MNHEY and SVGAGI. With 0 bases removed from V and 1 base from J, the gap between germline ends came to 6 bases. CDR3 length: 15 amino acids. Material for sequencing was blood. This clonotype was obtained from a woman aged 55 to 70 in good health. The rearrangement joins TRBV6-5 to TRBJ2-2, with D perhaps TRBD2 (5 bases). The CDR3 region has the DNA TGTGCCAGCAGTTACTCTAGCGAGAACACCGGGGAGCTGTTTTTT. Its translation: CASSYSSENTGELFF.